Below, 8 T cell receptor beta chains from the same sample are listed, as sequenced in a study of PD-1 blockade in mismatch repair-deficient tumors. Assay: immunoSEQ multiplex PCR; the TCRdb copy retains only in-frame clones and omits some. The sample contains roughly 80,000 clones, over 75% of which appear only once. The sample in question was peripheral blood, obtained 12 weeks after starting pembrolizumab. Source of these receptors: an adult with mismatch repair-deficient cancer.

V usage is TRBV28 and J usage is TRBJ2-7, with 9 bases that match TRBD1. The length of the CDR3 is 15 residues. The V segment lost 5 bases and the J segment 4 bases; nucleotides outside the gene matches: 9. Germline loops: CDR1 MDHEN, CDR2 SYDVKM. CDR3 residues: CASSASGTGSYEQYF. CDR3 coding DNA: TGTGCCAGCAGTGCCTCCGGGACAGGGTCGTACGAGCAGTACTTC.

The chain recombines TRBV19 with TRBJ2-1; D is undetermined. Germline loops: CDR1 LNHDA, CDR2 SQIVND (reference sequence). This CDR3 has 14 residues. Trimming removed 6 bases from V and 0 bases from J, with 9 bases in between. CDR3 amino acids: CASRDLSSYNEQFF. The DNA of the CDR3 is TGTGCCAGTAGAGATCTAAGCTCCTACAATGAGCAGTTCTTC.

V and J are TRBV5-6 and TRBJ2-1; perhaps TRBD2 as D (5 bases). Germline loops: CDR1 SGHDT, CDR2 YYEEEE. This CDR3 has 14 residues. The V end lost 0 bases, the J end lost 8 bases, and 12 bases lay between the germline ends. This CDR3 reads CASSLEVKDYEQFF. CDR3 DNA sequence: TGTGCCAGCAGCTTGGAGGTCAAGGACTATGAGCAGTTCTTC.

The chain joins TRBV11-3 to TRBJ2-1; tentatively, D is TRBD1 (6 bases). This CDR3 region has 15 residues. V lost 1 base and J 6 bases, leaving 13 bases between the germline ends. The germline V gene has CDR1 SGHNT and CDR2 YENEEA. This CDR3 is CASSLVSQGSNEQFF. CDR3 bases: TGTGCCAGCAGCTTAGTTTCGCAGGGGAGCAATGAGCAGTTCTTC.

DNA of the CDR3: TGTGCCAGCAGCCCGGATGGGGGGAGGACCGGGGAGCTGTTTTTT. It is translated as CASSPDGGRTGELFF. The chain carries TRBV9 and TRBJ2-2, with D possibly being TRBD2 (6 bases). V shed 4 bases and J shed 5 bases, with 15 bases lying between them. The CDR3 runs to 15 residues. CDR1 SGDLS and CDR2 YYNGEE come from the germline V gene.

J is TRBJ2-3 and V is TRBV28; TRBD2 agrees at 9 bases. Per the germline V gene, CDR1 is MDHEN and CDR2 is SYDVKM. V lost 7 bases to trimming and J lost 6 bases; unmatched junction nucleotides: 11. This CDR3 has 15 amino acids. CDR3 protein: CASTPPGGGEDTQYF. The CDR3 nucleotides are TGTGCCAGCACCCCCCCTGGCGGGGGGGAGGATACGCAGTATTTT.

Of note for this clone: Other DNA sequences of this sample code for an identical CDR3. The CDR3 DNA reads as TGTGCCAGCAGTGTGGACAGGGGCGACACTGAAGCTTTCTTT. It codes for CASSVDRGDTEAFF. The J gene is TRBJ1-1, the V gene TRBV6-1; 9 nucleotides line up with TRBD1. The V and J ends lost 4 bases and 3 bases, in that order; junction bases with no gene match: 3. Germline V gives CDR1 MNHNS, CDR2 SASEGT. The CDR3 contains 14 residues.

This sequence joins TRBV19 and TRBJ2-2; unclear D gene. Per the germline V gene, CDR1 is LNHDA and CDR2 is SQIVND (reference sequence). The V end lost 9 bases, the J end lost 6 bases, and 11 bases lay between the germline ends. The CDR3 covers 12 residues. The CDR3 loop is CASSEDPGELFF. CDR3 DNA sequence: TGTGCCAGCTCCGAAGACCCCGGGGAGCTGTTTTTT.